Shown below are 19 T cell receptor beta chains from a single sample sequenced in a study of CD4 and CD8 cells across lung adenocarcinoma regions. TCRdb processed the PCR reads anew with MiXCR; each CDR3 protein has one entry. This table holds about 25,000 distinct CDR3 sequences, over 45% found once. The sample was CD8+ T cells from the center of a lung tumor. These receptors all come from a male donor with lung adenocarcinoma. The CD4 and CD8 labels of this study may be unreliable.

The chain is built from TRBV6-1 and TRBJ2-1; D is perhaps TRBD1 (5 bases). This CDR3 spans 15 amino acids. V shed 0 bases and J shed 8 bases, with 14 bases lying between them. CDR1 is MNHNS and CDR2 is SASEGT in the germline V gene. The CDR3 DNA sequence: TGTGCCAGCAGTGAAGCGCTTCAGGGTGGGGATGAGCAGTTCTTC. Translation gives CASSEALQGGDEQFF.

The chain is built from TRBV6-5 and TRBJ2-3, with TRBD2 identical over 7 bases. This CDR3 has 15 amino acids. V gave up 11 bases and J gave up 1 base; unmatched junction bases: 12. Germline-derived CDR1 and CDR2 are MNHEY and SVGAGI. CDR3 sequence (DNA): TGTGCCGGGGGTTACGGGGGGAGTGGCACAGATACGCAGTATTTT. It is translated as CAGGYGGSGTDTQYF.

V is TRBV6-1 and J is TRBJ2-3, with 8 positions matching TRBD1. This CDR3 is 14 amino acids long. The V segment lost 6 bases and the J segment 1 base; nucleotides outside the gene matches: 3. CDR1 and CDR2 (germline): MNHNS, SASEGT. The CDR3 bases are TGTGCCAGCAGGGACAGGGCGCGCACAGATACGCAGTATTTT. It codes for CASRDRARTDTQYF.

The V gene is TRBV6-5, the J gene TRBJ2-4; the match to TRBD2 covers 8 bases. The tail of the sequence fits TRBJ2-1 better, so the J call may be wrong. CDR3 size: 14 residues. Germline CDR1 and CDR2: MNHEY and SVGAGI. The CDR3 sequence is CASSYGTRIFEQFF. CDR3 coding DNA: TGTGCCAGCAGTTACGGGACTAGGATATTTGAGCAGTTCTTC.

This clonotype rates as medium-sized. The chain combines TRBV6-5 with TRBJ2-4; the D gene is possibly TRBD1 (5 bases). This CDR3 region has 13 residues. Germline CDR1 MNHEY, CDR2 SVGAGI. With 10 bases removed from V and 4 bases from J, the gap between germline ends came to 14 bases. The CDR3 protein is CATKMGQKNIQYF. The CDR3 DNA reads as TGTGCCACAAAAATGGGGCAGAAAAACATTCAGTACTTC.

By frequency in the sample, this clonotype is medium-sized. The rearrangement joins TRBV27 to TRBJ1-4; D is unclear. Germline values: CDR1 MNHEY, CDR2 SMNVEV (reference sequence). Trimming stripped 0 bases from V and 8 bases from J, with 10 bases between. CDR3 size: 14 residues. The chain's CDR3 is CASSLSGFGEKLFF. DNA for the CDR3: TGTGCCAGCAGTTTATCAGGTTTTGGAGAAAAACTGTTTTTT.

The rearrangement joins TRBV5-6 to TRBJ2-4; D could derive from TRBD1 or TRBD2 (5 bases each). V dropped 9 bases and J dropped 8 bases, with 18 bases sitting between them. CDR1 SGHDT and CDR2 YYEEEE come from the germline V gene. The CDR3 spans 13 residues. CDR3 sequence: CATGTGPTDIQYF. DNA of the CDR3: TGTGCCACCGGGACGGGACCCACAGACATTCAGTACTTC. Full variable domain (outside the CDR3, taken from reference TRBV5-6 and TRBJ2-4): DAGVTQSPTHLIKTRGQQVTLRCSPKSGHDTVSWYQQALGQGPQFIFQYYEEEERQRGNFPDRFSGHQFPNYSSELNVNALLLGDSALYLCATGTGPTDIQYFGAGTRLSVL.

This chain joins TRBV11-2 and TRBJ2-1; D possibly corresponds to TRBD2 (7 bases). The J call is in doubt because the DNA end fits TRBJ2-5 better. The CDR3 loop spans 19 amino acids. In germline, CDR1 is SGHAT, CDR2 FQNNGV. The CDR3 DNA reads TGTGCCAGCAGCTTAGGGGGGGGGGGGGGGGTGAGGGGGAAAGAGACCCAGTACTTC. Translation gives CASSLGGGGGVRGKETQYF.

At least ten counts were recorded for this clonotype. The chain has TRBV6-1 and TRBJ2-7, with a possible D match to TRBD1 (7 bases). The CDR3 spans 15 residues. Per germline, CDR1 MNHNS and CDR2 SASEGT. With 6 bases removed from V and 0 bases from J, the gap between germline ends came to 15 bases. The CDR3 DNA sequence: TGTGCCAGCAGCCTCAGGGGGGATAGCTCCTACGAGCAGTACTTC. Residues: CASSLRGDSSYEQYF.

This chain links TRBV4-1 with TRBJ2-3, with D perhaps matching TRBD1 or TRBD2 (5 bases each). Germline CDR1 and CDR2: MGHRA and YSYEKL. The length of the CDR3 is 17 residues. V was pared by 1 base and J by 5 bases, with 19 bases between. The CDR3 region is CASSQAPSGRGGDTQYF. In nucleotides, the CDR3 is TGCGCCAGCAGCCAAGCCCCCAGCGGCCGGGGCGGAGATACGCAGTATTTT.

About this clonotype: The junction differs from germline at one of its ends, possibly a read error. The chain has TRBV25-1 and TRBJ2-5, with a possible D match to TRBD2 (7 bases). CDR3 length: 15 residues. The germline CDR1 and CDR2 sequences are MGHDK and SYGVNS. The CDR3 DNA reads TGTGCCAGGGGCGGGGAGGGGGGGGGCCCAGAGACGCAGTACTTC. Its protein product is CARGGEGGGPETQYF.

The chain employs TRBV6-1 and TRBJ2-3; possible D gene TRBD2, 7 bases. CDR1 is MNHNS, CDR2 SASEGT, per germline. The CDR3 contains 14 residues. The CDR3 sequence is CAGSGGREAETQYF. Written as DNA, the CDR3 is TGTGCGGGCAGTGGGGGCCGGGAGGCAGAGACCCAGTATTTT.

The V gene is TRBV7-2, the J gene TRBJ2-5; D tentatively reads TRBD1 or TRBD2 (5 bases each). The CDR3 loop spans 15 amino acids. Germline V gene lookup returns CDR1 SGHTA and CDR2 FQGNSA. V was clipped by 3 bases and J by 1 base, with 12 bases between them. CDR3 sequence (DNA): TGTGCCAGCAGCTTTCCTCCCGGGACCCAAGAGACCCAGTACTTC. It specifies CASSFPPGTQETQYF. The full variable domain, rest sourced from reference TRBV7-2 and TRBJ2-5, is GAGVSQSPSNKVTEKGKDVELRCDPISGHTALYWYRQSLGQGLEFLIYFQGNSAPDKSGLPSDRFSAERTGGSVSTLTIQRTQQEDSAVYLCASSFPPGTQETQYFGPGTRLLVL.

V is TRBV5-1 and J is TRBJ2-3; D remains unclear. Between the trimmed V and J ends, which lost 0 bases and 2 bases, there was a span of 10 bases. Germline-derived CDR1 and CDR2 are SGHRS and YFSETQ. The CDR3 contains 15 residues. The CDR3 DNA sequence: TGCGCCAGCAGCTTGGGGGATCCATTCACAGATACGCAGTATTTT. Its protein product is CASSLGDPFTDTQYF.

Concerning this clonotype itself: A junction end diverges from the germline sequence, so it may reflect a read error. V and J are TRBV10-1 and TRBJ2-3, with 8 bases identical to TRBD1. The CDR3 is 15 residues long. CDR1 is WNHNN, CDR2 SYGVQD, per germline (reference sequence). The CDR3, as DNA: TGCGGCAGCGGTGAGGGGCAGGGGGCCAAAAACACGCAGTATTTT. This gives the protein CGSGEGQGAKNTQYF.

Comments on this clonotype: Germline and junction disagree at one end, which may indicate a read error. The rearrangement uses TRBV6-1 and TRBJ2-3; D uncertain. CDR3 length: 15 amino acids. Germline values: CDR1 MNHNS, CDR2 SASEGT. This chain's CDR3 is CASSVETVSTDAQFF. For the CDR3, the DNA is TGTGCCAGCAGCGTGGAGACTGTGAGCACAGATGCGCAGTTTTTT.

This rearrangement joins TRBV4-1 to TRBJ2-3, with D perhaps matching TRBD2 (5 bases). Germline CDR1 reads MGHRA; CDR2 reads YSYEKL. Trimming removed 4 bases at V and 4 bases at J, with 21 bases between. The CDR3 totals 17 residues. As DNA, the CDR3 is TGCGCCAGCAGCCCCCTCAGTGGTCGAGGGCCCTCAGATACGCAGTATTTT. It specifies CASSPLSGRGPSDTQYF.

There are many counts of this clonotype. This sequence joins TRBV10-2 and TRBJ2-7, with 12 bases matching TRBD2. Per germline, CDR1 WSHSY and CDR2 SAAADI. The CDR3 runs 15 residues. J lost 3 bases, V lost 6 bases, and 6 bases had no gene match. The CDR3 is CASRGGLAGIYEQYF. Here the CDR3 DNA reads TGCGCCAGCAGGGGGGGACTAGCGGGCATCTACGAGCAGTACTTC.

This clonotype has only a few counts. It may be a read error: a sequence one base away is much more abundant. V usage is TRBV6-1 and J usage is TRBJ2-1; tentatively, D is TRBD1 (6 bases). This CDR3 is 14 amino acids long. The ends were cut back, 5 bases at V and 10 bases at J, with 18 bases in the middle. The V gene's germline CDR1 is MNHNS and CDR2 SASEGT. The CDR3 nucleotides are TGTGCCAGCAGTAAACAGGGAATTGGGTACGAGCAGTTCTTC. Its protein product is CASSKQGIGYEQFF.